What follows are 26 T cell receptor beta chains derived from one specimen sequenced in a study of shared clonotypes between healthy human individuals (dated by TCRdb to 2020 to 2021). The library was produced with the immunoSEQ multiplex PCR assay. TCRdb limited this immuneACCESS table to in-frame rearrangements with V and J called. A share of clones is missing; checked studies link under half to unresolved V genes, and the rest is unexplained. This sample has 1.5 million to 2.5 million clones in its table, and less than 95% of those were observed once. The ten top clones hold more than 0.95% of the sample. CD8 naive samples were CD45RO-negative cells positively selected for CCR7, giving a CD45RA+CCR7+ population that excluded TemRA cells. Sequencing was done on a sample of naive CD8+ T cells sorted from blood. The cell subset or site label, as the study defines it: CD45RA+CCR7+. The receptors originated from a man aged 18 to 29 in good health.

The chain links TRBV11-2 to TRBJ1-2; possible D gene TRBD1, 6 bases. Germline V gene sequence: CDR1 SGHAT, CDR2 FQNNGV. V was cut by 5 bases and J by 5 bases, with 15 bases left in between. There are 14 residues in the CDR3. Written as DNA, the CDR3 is TGTGCCAGCAGCGTCGTAGGGGGGGCATATGGCTACACCTTC. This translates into CASSVVGGAYGYTF.

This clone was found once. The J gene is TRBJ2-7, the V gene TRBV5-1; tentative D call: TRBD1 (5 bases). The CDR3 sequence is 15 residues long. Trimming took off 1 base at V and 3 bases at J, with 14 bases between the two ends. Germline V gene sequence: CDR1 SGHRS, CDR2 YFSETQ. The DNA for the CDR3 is TGCGCCAGCAGCTTGAAAGACAGCTACTACTACGAGCAGTACTTC. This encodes CASSLKDSYYYEQYF.

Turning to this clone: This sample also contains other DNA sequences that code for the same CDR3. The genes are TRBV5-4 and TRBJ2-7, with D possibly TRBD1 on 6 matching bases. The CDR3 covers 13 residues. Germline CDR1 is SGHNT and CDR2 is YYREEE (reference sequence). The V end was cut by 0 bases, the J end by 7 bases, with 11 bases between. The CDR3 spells CASSLDRDGEQYF. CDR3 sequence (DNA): TGTGCCAGCAGCTTGGACAGGGACGGGGAGCAGTACTTC.

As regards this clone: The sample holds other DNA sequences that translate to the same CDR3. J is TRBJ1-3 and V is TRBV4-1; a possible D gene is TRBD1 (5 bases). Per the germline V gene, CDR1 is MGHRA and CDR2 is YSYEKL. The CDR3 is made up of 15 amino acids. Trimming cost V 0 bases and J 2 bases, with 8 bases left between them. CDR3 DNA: TGCGCCAGCAGCCAAGATGAGGGACCTGGAAACACCATATATTTT. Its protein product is CASSQDEGPGNTIYF.

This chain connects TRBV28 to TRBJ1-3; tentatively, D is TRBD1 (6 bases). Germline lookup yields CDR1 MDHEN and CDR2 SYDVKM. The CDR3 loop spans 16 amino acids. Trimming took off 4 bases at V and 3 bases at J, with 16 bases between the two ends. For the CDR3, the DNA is TGTGCCAGCAGTTCGGTGGACAGCGCCTTTGGAAACACCATATATTTT. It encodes CASSSVDSAFGNTIYF. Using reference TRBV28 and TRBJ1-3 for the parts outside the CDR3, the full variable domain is DVKVTQSSRYLVKRTGEKVFLECVQDMDHENMFWYRQDPGLGLRLIYFSYDVKMKEKGDIPEGYSVSREKKERFSLILESASTNQTSMYLCASSSVDSAFGNTIYFGEGSWLTVV.

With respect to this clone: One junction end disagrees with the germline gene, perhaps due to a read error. The CDR3 protein is CASSRTSGRWLF. In DNA form, the CDR3 reads TGTGCCAGCAGCAGGACTAGCGGGAGGTGGCTCTTC. The chain employs TRBV27 and TRBJ2-1; TRBD2 matches 14 bases. CDR3 size: 12 residues. Germline CDR1 reads MNHEY; CDR2 reads SMNVEV (reference sequence).

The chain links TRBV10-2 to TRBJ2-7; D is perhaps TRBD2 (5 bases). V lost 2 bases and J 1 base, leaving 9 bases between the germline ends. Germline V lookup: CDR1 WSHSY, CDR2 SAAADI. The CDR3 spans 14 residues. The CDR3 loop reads CASSEMGGSYEQYF. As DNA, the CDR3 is TGCGCCAGCAGTGAGATGGGCGGGTCCTACGAGCAGTACTTC.

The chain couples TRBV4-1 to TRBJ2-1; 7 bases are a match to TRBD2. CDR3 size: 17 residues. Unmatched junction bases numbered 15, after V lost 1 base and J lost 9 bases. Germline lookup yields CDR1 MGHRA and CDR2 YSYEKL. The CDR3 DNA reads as TGCGCCAGCAGCCAAGGGGCTGGCGGGAGAGAGAGTCCTGAGCAGTTCTTC. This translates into CASSQGAGGRESPEQFF.

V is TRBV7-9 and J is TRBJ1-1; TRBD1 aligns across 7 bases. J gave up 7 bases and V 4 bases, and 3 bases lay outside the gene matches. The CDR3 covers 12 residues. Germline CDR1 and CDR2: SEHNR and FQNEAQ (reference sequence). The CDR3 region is CASSSGDSEAFF. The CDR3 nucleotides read TGTGCCAGCAGCTCCGGGGACAGTGAAGCTTTCTTT.

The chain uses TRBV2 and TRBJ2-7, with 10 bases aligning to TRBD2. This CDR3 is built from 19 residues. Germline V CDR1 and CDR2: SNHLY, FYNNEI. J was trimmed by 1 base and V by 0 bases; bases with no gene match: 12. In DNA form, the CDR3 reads TGTGCCAGCAGTGAAGCGTTTGGAGCGGGAGGGCCGAGATCCTACGAGCAGTACTTC. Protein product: CASSEAFGAGGPRSYEQYF.

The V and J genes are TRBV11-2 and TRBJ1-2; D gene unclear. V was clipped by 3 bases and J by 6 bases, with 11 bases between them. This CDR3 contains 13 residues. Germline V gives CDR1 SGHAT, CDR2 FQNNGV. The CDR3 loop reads CASSFRAKDGYTF. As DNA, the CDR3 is TGTGCCAGCAGCTTTAGAGCTAAGGATGGCTACACCTTC.

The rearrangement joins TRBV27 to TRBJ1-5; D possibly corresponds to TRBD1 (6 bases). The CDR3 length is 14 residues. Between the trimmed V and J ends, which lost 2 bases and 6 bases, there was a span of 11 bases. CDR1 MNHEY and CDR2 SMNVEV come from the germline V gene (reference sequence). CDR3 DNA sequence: TGTGCCAGCAGTTTAGAGGGGGGGTCTCAGCCCCAGCATTTT. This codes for CASSLEGGSQPQHF.

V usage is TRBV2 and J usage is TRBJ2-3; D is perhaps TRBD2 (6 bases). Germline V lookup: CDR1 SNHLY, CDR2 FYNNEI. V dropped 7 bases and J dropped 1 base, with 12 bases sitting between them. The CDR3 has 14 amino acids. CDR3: CASIRGIGTDTQYF. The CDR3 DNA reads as TGTGCCAGCATTCGGGGGATCGGCACAGATACGCAGTATTTT.

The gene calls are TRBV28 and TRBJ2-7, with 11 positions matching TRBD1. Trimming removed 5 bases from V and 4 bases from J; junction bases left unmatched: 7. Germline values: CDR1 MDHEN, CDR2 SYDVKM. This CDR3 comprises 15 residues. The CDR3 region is CASSRDRGASYEQYF. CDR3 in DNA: TGTGCCAGCAGTCGGGACAGGGGGGCCTCGTACGAGCAGTACTTC.

CDR3 protein: CASSESVSQPQHF. CDR3 sequence (DNA): TGCGCCAGCAGTGAGTCGGTGAGTCAGCCCCAGCATTTT. V is TRBV10-2 and J is TRBJ1-5; D unresolved. This CDR3 is 13 amino acids long. Trimming took off 0 bases at V and 6 bases at J, with 6 bases between the two ends. Germline-derived CDR1 and CDR2 are WSHSY and SAAADI.

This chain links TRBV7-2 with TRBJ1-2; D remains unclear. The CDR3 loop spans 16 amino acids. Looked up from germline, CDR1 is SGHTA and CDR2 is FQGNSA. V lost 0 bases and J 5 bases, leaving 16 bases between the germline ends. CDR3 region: CASSLAGPDREYGYTF. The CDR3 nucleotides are TGTGCCAGCAGCTTAGCGGGTCCGGACCGAGAATATGGCTACACCTTC.

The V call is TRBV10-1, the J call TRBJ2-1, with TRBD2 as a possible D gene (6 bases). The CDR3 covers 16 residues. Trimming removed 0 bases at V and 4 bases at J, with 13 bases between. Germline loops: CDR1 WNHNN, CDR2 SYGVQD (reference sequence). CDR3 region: CASSESTGVGYNEQFF. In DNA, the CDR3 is TGCGCCAGCAGTGAGTCCACGGGAGTGGGGTACAATGAGCAGTTCTTC.

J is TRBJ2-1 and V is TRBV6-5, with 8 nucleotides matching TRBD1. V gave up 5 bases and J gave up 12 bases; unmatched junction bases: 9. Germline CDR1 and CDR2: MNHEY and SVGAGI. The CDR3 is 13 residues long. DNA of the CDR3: TGTGCCAGCAGTAGCCGACAGGGGCCAGGGCAGTTCTTC. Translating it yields CASSSRQGPGQFF.

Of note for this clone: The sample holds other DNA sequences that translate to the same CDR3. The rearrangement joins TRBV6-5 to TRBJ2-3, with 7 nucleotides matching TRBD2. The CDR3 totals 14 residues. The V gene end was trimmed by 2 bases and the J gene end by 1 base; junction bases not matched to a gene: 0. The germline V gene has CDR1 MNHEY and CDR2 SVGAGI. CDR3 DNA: TGTGCCAGCAGTTACGGACTAGGCACAGATACGCAGTATTTT. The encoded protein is CASSYGLGTDTQYF.

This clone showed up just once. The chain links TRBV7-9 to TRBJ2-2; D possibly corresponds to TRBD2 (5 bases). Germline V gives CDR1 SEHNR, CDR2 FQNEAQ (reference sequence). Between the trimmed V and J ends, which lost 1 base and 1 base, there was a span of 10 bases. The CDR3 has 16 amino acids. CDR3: CASSLGYRGNTGELFF. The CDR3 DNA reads TGTGCCAGCAGCTTAGGGTACCGGGGGAACACCGGGGAGCTGTTTTTT.

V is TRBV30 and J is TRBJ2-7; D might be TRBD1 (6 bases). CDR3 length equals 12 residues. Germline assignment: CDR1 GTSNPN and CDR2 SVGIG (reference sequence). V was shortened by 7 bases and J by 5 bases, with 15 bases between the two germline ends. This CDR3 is CAYTRQADEQYF. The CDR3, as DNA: TGTGCCTACACGAGACAGGCGGACGAGCAGTACTTC.

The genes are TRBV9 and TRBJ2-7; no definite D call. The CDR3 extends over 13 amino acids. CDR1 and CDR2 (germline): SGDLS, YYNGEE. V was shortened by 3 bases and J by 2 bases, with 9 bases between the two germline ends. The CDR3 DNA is TGTGCCAGCAGCGCTACGGATACCTACGAGCAGTACTTC. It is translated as CASSATDTYEQYF.

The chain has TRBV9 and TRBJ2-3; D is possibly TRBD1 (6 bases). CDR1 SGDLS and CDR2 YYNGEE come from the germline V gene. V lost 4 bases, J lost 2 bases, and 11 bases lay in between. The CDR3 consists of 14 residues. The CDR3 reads CASSIEGDTDTQYF. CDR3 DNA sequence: TGTGCCAGCAGCATAGAGGGGGACACAGATACGCAGTATTTT.

In nucleotides, the CDR3 is TGCGCCAGCAGCCAAGATCACCCCCAGGGGCTCATCTCAGAGCAGTACTTC. Protein product: CASSQDHPQGLISEQYF. The gene calls are TRBV4-3 and TRBJ2-7; weak D call: TRBD1 (6 bases). Trimming removed 0 bases at V and 7 bases at J, with 22 bases between. The CDR3 is 17 amino acids. From germline, CDR1 is LGHNA and CDR2 YSLEER.

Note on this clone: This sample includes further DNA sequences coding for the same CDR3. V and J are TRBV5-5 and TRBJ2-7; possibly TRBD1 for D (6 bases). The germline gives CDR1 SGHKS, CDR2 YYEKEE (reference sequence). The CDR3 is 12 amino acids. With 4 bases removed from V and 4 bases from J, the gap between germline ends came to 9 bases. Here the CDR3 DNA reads TGTGCCAGCAGCCCTACAGGGTACGAGCAGTACTTC. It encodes CASSPTGYEQYF.

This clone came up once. CDR3 sequence (DNA): TGTGCCAGCGGGGCGACTAGCGGAGAAATCACAGATACGCAGTATTTT. Its protein product is CASGATSGEITDTQYF. The V gene is TRBV2, the J gene TRBJ2-3, with 9 positions matching TRBD2. V dropped 8 bases and J dropped 2; count of bases not matched to a gene: 11. The length of the CDR3 is 16 residues. CDR1 is SNHLY and CDR2 is FYNNEI in the germline V gene.